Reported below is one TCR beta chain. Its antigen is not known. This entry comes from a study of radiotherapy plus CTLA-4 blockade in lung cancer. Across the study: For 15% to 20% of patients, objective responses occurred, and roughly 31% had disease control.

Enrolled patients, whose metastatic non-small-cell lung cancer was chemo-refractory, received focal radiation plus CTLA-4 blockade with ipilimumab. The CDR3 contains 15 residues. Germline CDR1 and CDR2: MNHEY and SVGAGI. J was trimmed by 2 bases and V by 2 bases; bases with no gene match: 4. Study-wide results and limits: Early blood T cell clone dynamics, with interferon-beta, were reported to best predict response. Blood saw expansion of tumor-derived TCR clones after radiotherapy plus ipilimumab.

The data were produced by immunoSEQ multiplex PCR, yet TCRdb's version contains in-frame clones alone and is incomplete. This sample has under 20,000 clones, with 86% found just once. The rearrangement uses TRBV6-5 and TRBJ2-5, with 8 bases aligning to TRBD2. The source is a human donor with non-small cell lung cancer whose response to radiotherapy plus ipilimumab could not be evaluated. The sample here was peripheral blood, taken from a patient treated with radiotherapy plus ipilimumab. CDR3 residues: CASSYGGGLQETQYF. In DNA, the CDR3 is TGTGCCAGCAGTTACGGCGGGGGGCTTCAAGAGACCCAGTACTTC.